Given below is one T cell receptor beta chain in context. Its target is not known. The data were taken from a study of T cell responses to AZD1222 COVID-19 vaccine. General observations from the study: Repertoire sampling happened only post peak T cell response. Clonal diversity was possibly underestimated, and the donors were mostly white British, with more females.

V lost 7 bases to trimming and J lost 4 bases; unmatched junction nucleotides: 7. The CDR3 has 13 residues. CDR1 is SQVTM and CDR2 is ANQGSEA in the germline V gene. The assay was immunoSEQ multiplex PCR, and TCRdb's table has in-frame clones only and misses some. The data contain some 130,000 clones, around 86% of them singletons. The specimen was peripheral blood, collected on day 0 of AZD1222 vaccination. V usage is TRBV29-1 and J usage is TRBJ1-5; 7 bases fit TRBD1. The receptor's source is an adult in good health. CDR3 region: CSGRDRQNQPQHF. CDR3 nucleotides: TGCAGCGGCCGGGACAGACAAAATCAGCCCCAGCATTTT. The full variable domain, in which reference TRBV29-1 and TRBJ1-5 provide the parts outside the CDR3, is SAVISQKPSRDICQRGTSLTIQCQVDSQVTMMFWYRQQPGQSLTLIATANQGSEATYESGFVIDKFPISRPNLTFSTLTVSNMSPEDSSIYLCSGRDRQNQPQHFGDGTRLSIL.